What follows describes a single T cell receptor (beta chain). What this receptor recognizes is not known. It has no much larger one-base neighbor in the sample; base qualities were not kept. Cut back by 3 bases and 0 bases, the V and J ends lie 13 bases apart. From cysteine to phenylalanine, the CDR3 is 16 amino acids long. Here the CDR3 DNA is all that survives: 48 bases in frame from base 1. Based on the germline V gene, the CDR1 and CDR2 sequences are LGHNA and YNFKEQ. Donors were 30 to 45 systemically healthy Caucasian individuals from Russia aged roughly 6 to 95 years. Approximately 9.3 milliliters of peripheral blood were drawn from each donor into EDTA-treated Vacutainer tubes. Ficoll-Paque density-gradient centrifugation was used to isolate PBMCs, with at least 6.5 million per sample. Trizol reagent was used to extract total RNA from PBMCs, with at least 6 micrograms per sample. The percentages of naive CD45RAhigh/CD27high T cells were determined by flow cytometry on a PBMC aliquot from every donor.

Libraries were built with 5' RACE. Instrument used: Illumina HiSeq 2500. A second roughly 7 to 11 cycle PCR used a sample-barcoded 5' primer and a J-beta primer mix. A unique molecular identifier was introduced onto each TCR beta cDNA molecule by a template-switch 5' adaptor carrying 12 random nucleotides. Each sample yielded at least 2.5 million CDR3-containing paired-end reads. First-strand cDNA synthesis was performed from all RNA using the Mint cDNA synthesis kit, with priming by a TRBC-specific oligonucleotide. After uracil-DNA glycosylase treatment, a first 18-cycle PCR used universal primers M1SS and BC2_uni_R on all cDNA. On the study's bioinformatics: Each sample was normalized by randomly selecting 1 million high-quality reads, each carrying a distinct molecular identifier. Reads with shared molecular identifiers were discarded instead of being binned into consensus sequences. CDR3 identification, clonotype clustering and error correction used MiTCR with a Q25 quality threshold and the strictest error-elimination algorithm. A nonparametric unseen species model using Euler transformation provided a lower-bound estimate of total TCR beta diversity. TCRdb ran its own pipeline on the public reads, namely fastp trimming at Q25 and MiXCR clone calling, and kept in-frame beta chains. Rows merge per CDR3 protein into single entries with the most common DNA and genes. In this record, the V and J calls reflect TCRdb's handling and not the investigators' own analysis. This sample comprises about 1,400,000 distinct CDR3 sequences, approximately 42% of them detected only once. The ten largest account for roughly 7.9% of the sample.

The data are from a study of blood T cells in healthy people across ages (dated by TCRdb to the mid-2010s). For context, the study as a whole: In model experiments, template switching captured about one uniquely barcoded TCR beta cDNA molecule for every two T cells. To avoid experimental bias, donors of different ages were distributed randomly across sequencing lanes. The study measured age-related changes in TCR beta repertoire diversity using deep sequencing normalized with unique cDNA molecular identifiers. Using the same blood draw, the study looked at two additional independent replicas of 1 million unique cDNA reads for two donors, one aged 18 to 30 and the other aged 80 or older. Donors were grouped into four age groups: young (average approximately 15 years), middle-aged (approximately 41), aged (approximately 58) and long-lived (just over 80).

Study-wide findings and limitations: Compared with the aged group, the long-lived group had more naive CD4+ T cells, fewer expanded clones and increased TCR diversity, a pattern suggesting age selection. Bulk unsorted PBMC profiling prevented conclusive comparison of naive and antigen-experienced compartments. As age increased, observed TCR beta diversity per million T cells dropped in a roughly linear way, and a significant reduction was already evident by age 40. Estimates of total diversity based on one million sequenced T cells were considered lower bounds and underestimates. Because the CMV infection status of the donors was unknown, age-related changes in expanded clonotypes may potentially have been confounded. A strong correlation was found between observed TCR beta diversity and the percentage of naive T cells measured by flow cytometry.

The sequenced material came from blood. This sequence originates from a woman aged 18-35 years in good health. Recombination joined TRBV4-2 with TRBJ2-3; 6 matching bases give a weak D call of TRBD1. The DNA sequence is given as TGTGCCAGCAGCCATGATGACAGGACGAGCACAGATACGCAGTATTTT. Protein translation: CASSHDDRTSTDTQYF.